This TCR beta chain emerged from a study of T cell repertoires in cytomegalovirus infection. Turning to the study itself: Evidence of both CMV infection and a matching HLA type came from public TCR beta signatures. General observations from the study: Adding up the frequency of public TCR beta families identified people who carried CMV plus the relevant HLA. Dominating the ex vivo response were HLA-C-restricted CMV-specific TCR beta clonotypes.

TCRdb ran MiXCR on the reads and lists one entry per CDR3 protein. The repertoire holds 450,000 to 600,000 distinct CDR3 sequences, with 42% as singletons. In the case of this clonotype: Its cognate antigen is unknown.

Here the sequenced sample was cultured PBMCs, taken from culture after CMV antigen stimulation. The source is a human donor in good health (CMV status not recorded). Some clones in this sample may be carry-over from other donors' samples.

The CDR3 nucleotides read TGTGCCAGTAGTATAACAGGGGGGTTCTCTGAAGCTTTCTTT. Protein product: CASSITGGFSEAFF. V gene TRBV19 combines with J gene TRBJ1-1; TRBD1 matches at 8 bases. V shed 2 bases, J shed 6 bases, and the junction held 5 bases outside the gene matches. Germline-derived CDR1 and CDR2 are LNHDA and SQIVND (reference sequence). The CDR3 is made up of 14 amino acids. Filled out from reference TRBV19 and TRBJ1-1, the complete variable domain reads DGGITQSPKYLFRKEGQNVTLSCEQNLNHDAMYWYRQDPGQGLRLIYYSQIVNDFQKGDIAEGYSVSREKKESFPLTVTSAQKNPTAFYLCASSITGGFSEAFFGQGTRLTVV.